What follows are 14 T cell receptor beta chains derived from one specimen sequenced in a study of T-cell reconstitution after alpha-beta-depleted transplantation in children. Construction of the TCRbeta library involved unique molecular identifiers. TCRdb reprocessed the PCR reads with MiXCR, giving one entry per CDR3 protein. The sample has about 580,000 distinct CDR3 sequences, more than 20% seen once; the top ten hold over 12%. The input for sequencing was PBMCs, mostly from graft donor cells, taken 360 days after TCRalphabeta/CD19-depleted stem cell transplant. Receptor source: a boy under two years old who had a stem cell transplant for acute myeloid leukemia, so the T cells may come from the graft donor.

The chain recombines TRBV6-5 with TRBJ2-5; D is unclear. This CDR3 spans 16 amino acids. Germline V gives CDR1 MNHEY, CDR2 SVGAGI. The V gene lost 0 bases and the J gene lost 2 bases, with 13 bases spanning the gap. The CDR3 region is CASSYSSAWGQETQYF. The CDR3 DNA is TGTGCCAGCAGTTACTCGAGTGCGTGGGGACAAGAGACCCAGTACTTC.

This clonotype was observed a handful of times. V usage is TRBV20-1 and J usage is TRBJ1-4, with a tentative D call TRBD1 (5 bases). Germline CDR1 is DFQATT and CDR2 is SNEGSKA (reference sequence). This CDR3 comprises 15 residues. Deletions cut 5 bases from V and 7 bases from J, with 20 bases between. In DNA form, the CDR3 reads TGCAGTGCTCAACCCCGTACAGGCCCGGCTGAAAAACTGTTTTTT. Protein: CSAQPRTGPAEKLFF.

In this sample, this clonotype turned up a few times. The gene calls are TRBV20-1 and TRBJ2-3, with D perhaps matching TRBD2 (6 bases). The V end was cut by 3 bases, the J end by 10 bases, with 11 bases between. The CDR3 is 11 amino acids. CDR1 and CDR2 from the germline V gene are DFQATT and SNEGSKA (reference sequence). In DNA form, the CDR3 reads TGCAGTGCTAGTGGGGGGAAGTCGCAGTATTTT. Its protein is CSASGGKSQYF.

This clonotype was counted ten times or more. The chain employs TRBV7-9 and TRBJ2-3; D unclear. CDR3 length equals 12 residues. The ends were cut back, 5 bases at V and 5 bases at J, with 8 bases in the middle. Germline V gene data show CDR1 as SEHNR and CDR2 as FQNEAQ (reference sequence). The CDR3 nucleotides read TGTGCCAGCAGCCCCCCCGGAGATACGCAGTATTTT. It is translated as CASSPPGDTQYF.

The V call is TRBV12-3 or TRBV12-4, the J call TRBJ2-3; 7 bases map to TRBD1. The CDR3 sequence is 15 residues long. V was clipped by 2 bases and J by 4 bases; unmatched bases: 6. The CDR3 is CASSLLRQGSDTQYF. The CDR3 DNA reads TGTGCCAGCAGTTTATTGCGACAGGGATCAGATACGCAGTATTTT.

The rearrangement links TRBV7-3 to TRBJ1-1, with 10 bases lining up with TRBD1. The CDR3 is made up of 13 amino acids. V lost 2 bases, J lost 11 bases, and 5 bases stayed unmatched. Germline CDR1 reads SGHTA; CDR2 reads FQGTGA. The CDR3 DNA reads TGTGCCAGCAGCTTACCCGGGACAGGGGTCGCTTTCTTT. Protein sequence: CASSLPGTGVAFF.

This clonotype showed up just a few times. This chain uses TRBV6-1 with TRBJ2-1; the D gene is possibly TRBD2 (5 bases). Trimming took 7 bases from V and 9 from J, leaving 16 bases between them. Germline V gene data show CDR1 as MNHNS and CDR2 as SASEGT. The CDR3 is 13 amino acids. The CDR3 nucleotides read TGTGCCAGCACCCCTGGCCCGGCGGGTGAGCAGTTCTTC. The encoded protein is CASTPGPAGEQFF.

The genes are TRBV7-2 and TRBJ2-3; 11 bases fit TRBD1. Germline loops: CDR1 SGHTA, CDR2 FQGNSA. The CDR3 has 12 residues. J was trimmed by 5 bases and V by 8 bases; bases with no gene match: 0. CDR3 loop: CASGTGGDTQYF. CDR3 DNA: TGTGCCAGCGGGACAGGGGGAGATACGCAGTATTTT.

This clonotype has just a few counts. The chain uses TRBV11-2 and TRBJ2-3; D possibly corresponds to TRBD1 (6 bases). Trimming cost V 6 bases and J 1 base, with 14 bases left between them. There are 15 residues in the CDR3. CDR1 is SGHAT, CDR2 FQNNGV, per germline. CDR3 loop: CASSLGQLGTDTQYF. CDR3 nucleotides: TGTGCCAGCAGTCTCGGACAGTTAGGCACAGATACGCAGTATTTT.

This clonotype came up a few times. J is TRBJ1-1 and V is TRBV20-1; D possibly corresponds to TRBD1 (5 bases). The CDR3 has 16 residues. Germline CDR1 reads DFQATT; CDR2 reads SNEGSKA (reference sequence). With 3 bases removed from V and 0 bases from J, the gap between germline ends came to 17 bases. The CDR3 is CSASPMWGTMNTEAFF. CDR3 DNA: TGCAGTGCTAGTCCGATGTGGGGGACCATGAACACTGAAGCTTTCTTT.

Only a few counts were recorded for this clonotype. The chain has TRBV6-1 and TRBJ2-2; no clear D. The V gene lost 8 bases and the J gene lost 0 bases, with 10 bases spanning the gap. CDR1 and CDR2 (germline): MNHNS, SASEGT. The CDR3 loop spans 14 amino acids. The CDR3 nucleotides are TGTGCCAGCGATTGGGATTCGAACACCGGGGAGCTGTTTTTT. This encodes CASDWDSNTGELFF.

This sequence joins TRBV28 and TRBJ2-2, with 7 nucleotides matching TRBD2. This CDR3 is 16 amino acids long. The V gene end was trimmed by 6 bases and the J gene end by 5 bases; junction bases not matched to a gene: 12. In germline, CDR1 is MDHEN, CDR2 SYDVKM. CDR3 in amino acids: CASRTTGGERTGELFF. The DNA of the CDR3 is TGTGCCAGCAGAACAACGGGGGGAGAGCGTACCGGGGAGCTGTTTTTT.

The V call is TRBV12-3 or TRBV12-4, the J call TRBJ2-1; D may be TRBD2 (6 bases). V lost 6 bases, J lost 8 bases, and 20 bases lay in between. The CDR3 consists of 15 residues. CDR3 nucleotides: TGTGCCAGCAGCAAAATCGGGACTCCCGGCTATGAGCAGTTCTTC. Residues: CASSKIGTPGYEQFF.

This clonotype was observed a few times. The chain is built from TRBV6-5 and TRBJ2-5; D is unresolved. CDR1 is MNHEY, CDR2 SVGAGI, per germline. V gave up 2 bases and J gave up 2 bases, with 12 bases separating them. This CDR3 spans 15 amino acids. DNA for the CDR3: TGTGCCAGCAGTTACGCCGGCAGACCTCAAGAGACCCAGTACTTC. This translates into CASSYAGRPQETQYF.